What follows are 32 T cell receptor beta chains derived from one specimen sequenced in a study of cytomegalovirus exposure and HLA in healthy donors. 60 Vbeta and 13 Jbeta primers were used in PCR. Profiling relied on immunoSEQ multiplex PCR, and the TCRdb table lists in-frame clones only, not all of them. The sample contains about 170,000 clones, roughly 84% of which appear only once. The sample consisted of PBMCs. The receptors derive from a man younger than 30 in good health and CMV-seropositive.

This chain links TRBV27 with TRBJ1-2; D perhaps matches TRBD1 (5 bases). Trimming cost V 6 bases and J 7 bases, with 15 bases left between them. Germline-derived CDR1 and CDR2 are MNHEY and SMNVEV (reference sequence). The CDR3 totals 13 residues. As DNA, the CDR3 is TGTGCCAGCAGGGGGCGCGGGGTGGGTGGCTACACCTTC. This encodes CASRGRGVGGYTF.

The chain is built from TRBV5-6 and TRBJ2-7; 7 nucleotides match TRBD1. Germline loops: CDR1 SGHDT, CDR2 YYEEEE. The CDR3 loop spans 16 amino acids. V shed 3 bases and J 2 bases; nucleotides not matched to a gene: 11. CDR3 residues: CASSSNYGTVTYEQYF. The DNA of the CDR3 is TGTGCCAGCAGCTCGAACTACGGGACAGTCACCTACGAGCAGTACTTC.

The chain combines TRBV5-4 with TRBJ1-1; no clear D gene. This CDR3 has 8 amino acids. Germline V gives CDR1 SGHNT, CDR2 YYREEE (reference sequence). The CDR3 region has the DNA TGTCGGGGAGGTGAAGCTTTCTTT. Amino acid sequence: CRGGEAFF.

V gene TRBV18 combines with J gene TRBJ2-2, with 9 bases identical to TRBD1. The V segment lost 4 bases and the J segment 3 bases; nucleotides outside the gene matches: 6. The V gene's germline CDR1 is KGHSH and CDR2 LQKENI. This CDR3 region has 16 residues. In DNA form, the CDR3 reads TGTGCCAGCTCACTACAGGGGGCGGAATACACCGGGGAGCTGTTTTTT. This codes for CASSLQGAEYTGELFF. The variable domain in full, with the rest retrieved from reference TRBV18 and TRBJ2-2, is NAGVMQNPRHLVRRRGQEARLRCSPMKGHSHVYWYRQLPEEGLKFMVYLQKENIIDESGMPKERFSAEFPKEGPSILRIQQVVRGDSAAYFCASSLQGAEYTGELFFGEGSRLTVL.

The chain couples TRBV5-3 to TRBJ1-6; D is undetermined. TRBV5-3 is recorded as an ORF, its role being uncertain. V dropped 4 bases and J dropped 0 bases, with 8 bases sitting between them. This CDR3 region has 15 residues. CDR3 sequence reads: CARSGEGSYNSPLHF. CDR3 nucleotide sequence: TGTGCCAGAAGCGGGGAGGGCTCCTATAATTCACCCCTCCACTTT.

The chain joins TRBV4-3 to TRBJ2-3, with 9 bases that match TRBD2. Trimming removed 3 bases from V and 4 bases from J; junction bases left unmatched: 8. Germline assignment: CDR1 LGHNA and CDR2 YSLEER. The CDR3 contains 16 residues. CDR3 bases: TGCGCCAGCAGCCAGGAGGGGCGGGGGGGCTCAGATACGCAGTATTTT. Residues: CASSQEGRGGSDTQYF.

The rearrangement uses TRBV11-3 and TRBJ1-1, with a weak D call TRBD1 (5 bases). CDR1 SGHNT and CDR2 YENEEA come from the germline V gene. Trimming cost V 7 bases and J 6 bases, with 15 bases left between them. The CDR3 extends over 13 amino acids. CDR3 sequence reads: CASTIGRDAEAFF. CDR3 sequence (DNA): TGTGCCAGCACCATAGGGAGGGACGCTGAAGCTTTCTTT. Full variable domain (rest looked up from reference TRBV11-3 and TRBJ1-1): EAGVVQSPRYKIIEKKQPVAFWCNPISGHNTLYWYLQNLGQGPELLIRYENEEAVDDSQLPKDRFSAERLKGVDSTLKIQPAELGDSAVYLCASTIGRDAEAFFGQGTRLTVV.

The CDR3 here is CASSPYMGQNQPQHF. As DNA, the CDR3 is TGTGCCAGCAGTCCCTACATGGGACAGAATCAGCCCCAGCATTTT. The V and J genes are TRBV6-1 and TRBJ1-5; TRBD1 matches at 7 bases. Germline V lookup: CDR1 MNHNS, CDR2 SASEGT. J lost 4 bases, V lost 5 bases, and 8 bases had no gene match. CDR3 size: 15 residues.

The chain carries TRBV6-1 and TRBJ2-3, with D possibly matching TRBD1 (6 bases). CDR3 length: 15 amino acids. From germline, CDR1 is MNHNS and CDR2 SASEGT. With 8 bases removed from V and 3 bases from J, the gap between germline ends came to 18 bases. The CDR3 coding sequence is TGTGCCAGCCACAGGGAGAGCACTGGGACAGATACGCAGTATTTT. This encodes CASHRESTGTDTQYF.

Remarks on this clone: Other DNA sequences in this specimen translate into the identical CDR3. V and J are TRBV7-6 and TRBJ2-3; 8 bases are a match to TRBD1. Germline V gene sequence: CDR1 SGHVS, CDR2 FNYEAQ. This CDR3 comprises 15 residues. V was clipped by 3 bases and J by 6 bases; unmatched bases: 8. The CDR3: CASSFSQGAADTQYF. CDR3 nucleotide sequence: TGTGCCAGCAGCTTCTCCCAGGGGGCAGCGGATACGCAGTATTTT.

V usage is TRBV11-1 and J usage is TRBJ2-5; maybe TRBD1 (7 bases). Germline V CDR1 and CDR2: SGHAT, FQDESV (reference sequence). Trimming left V 6 bases short and J 7 bases short, with 21 bases between. The CDR3 covers 15 residues. CDR3 sequence reads: CASRESGGPYGTQYF. The CDR3 region has the DNA TGTGCCAGCAGGGAGTCAGGGGGGCCTTATGGGACCCAGTACTTC.

The gene calls are TRBV7-6 and TRBJ2-7, with 7 nucleotides matching TRBD1. Germline V lookup: CDR1 SGHVS, CDR2 FNYEAQ. The CDR3 totals 15 residues. V shed 1 base, J shed 2 bases, and the junction held 5 bases outside the gene matches. The CDR3 DNA reads TGTGCCAGCAGCTTAGAAGCAGGGGGTGCCTACGAGCAGTACTTC. Translated: CASSLEAGGAYEQYF.

This sequence joins TRBV5-4 and TRBJ1-1; D may be TRBD1 (6 bases). Per the germline V gene, CDR1 is SGHNT and CDR2 is YYREEE (reference sequence). The ends were cut back, 0 bases at V and 0 bases at J, with 12 bases in the middle. This CDR3 is built from 16 residues. CDR3 protein: CASSLGQAIMNTEAFF. CDR3 coding DNA: TGTGCCAGCAGCTTGGGACAGGCTATCATGAACACTGAAGCTTTCTTT.

CDR3 loop: CASSRPRAEAFF. The CDR3 DNA is TGTGCCAGCAGCCGCCCGCGGGCTGAAGCTTTCTTT. This chain uses TRBV7-2 with TRBJ1-1; D not resolved. This CDR3 contains 12 residues. V was cut by 5 bases and J by 6 bases, with 10 bases left in between. The V gene's germline CDR1 is SGHTA and CDR2 FQGNSA.

V and J are TRBV5-1 and TRBJ1-1; no clear D gene. V lost 1 base to trimming and J lost 1 base, with 11 bases between them. CDR1 is SGHRS and CDR2 is YFSETQ in the germline V gene. The CDR3 has 15 amino acids. Here the CDR3 DNA reads TGCGCCAGCAGCTTGAACGACTTGCAGAACACTGAAGCTTTCTTT. Translation gives CASSLNDLQNTEAFF.

This sequence joins TRBV5-1 and TRBJ1-1; D gene ambiguous. CDR1 and CDR2 (germline): SGHRS, YFSETQ. The length of the CDR3 is 14 residues. Trimming cost V 0 bases and J 5 bases, with 11 bases left between them. The CDR3 sequence is CASSLDVGRTEAFF. In nucleotides, the CDR3 is TGCGCCAGCAGCTTGGACGTGGGGAGGACTGAAGCTTTCTTT.

J is TRBJ2-3 and V is TRBV5-1, with 9 bases aligning to TRBD2. Germline CDR1 SGHRS, CDR2 YFSETQ. The CDR3 covers 15 residues. V lost 3 bases to trimming and J lost 1 base; unmatched junction nucleotides: 3. This CDR3 is CASSSWTSGTDTQYF. The CDR3 DNA reads as TGCGCCAGCAGCTCCTGGACTAGCGGCACAGATACGCAGTATTTT.

The CDR3 DNA is TGTGCCAGCAGCGTGGGGCAGCAAGAGACCCAGTACTTC. It is translated as CASSVGQQETQYF. This sequence joins TRBV9 and TRBJ2-5; tentative D call: TRBD1 (5 bases). CDR1 and CDR2 from the germline V gene are SGDLS and YYNGEE. The CDR3 covers 13 residues. The V end lost 2 bases, the J end lost 2 bases, and 7 bases lay between the germline ends. Variable domain in full (rest from reference TRBV9 and TRBJ2-5): DSGVTQTPKHLITATGQRVTLRCSPRSGDLSVYWYQQSLDQGLQFLIQYYNGEERAKGNILERFSAQQFPDLHSELNLSSLELGDSALYFCASSVGQQETQYFGPGTRLLVL.

The genes are TRBV5-1 and TRBJ2-5; the match to TRBD2 covers 16 bases. This CDR3 has 17 residues. Germline CDR1 reads SGHRS; CDR2 reads YFSETQ. The junction had 8 bases not matched to a gene; V was cut back by 4 bases and J by 5 bases. This CDR3 reads CASSTGTSGGAGETQYF. DNA of the CDR3: TGCGCCAGCAGCACCGGGACTAGCGGGGGGGCCGGTGAGACCCAGTACTTC. The variable domain in full, completed from reference TRBV5-1 and TRBJ2-5, reads KAGVTQTPRYLIKTRGQQVTLSCSPISGHRSVSWYQQTPGQGLQFLFEYFSETQRNKGNFPGRFSGRQFSNSRSEMNVSTLELGDSALYLCASSTGTSGGAGETQYFGPGTRLLVL.

This clone was counted between two and nine times. The chain is built from TRBV9 and TRBJ2-7; 9 positions match TRBD2. Unmatched junction bases numbered 1, after V lost 0 bases and J lost 3 bases. Germline V gene data show CDR1 as SGDLS and CDR2 as YYNGEE. The CDR3 covers 14 residues. The chain's CDR3 is CASSVGGGDYEQYF. In DNA form, the CDR3 reads TGTGCCAGCAGCGTAGGCGGGGGGGACTACGAGCAGTACTTC.

This chain uses TRBV28 with TRBJ1-6; possible D gene TRBD1, 5 bases. Germline CDR1 is MDHEN and CDR2 is SYDVKM. Trimming shortened V by 8 bases and J by 7 bases, and 21 bases separated the two germline ends. CDR3 length: 16 amino acids. CDR3 protein: CASRVFGTGGNSPLHF. CDR3 sequence (DNA): TGTGCCAGCCGCGTATTCGGGACGGGAGGGAATTCACCCCTCCACTTT.

The sample holds a few counts of this clone. The V gene is TRBV30, the J gene TRBJ2-1; possible D gene TRBD2, 5 bases. Per germline, CDR1 GTSNPN and CDR2 SVGIG (reference sequence). V lost 0 bases to trimming and J lost 3 bases, with 12 bases between them. This CDR3 contains 15 residues. The CDR3 coding sequence is TGTGCCTGGAGTGTATTCCAGAGGGTCTACAATGAGCAGTTCTTC. This sequence encodes CAWSVFQRVYNEQFF.

This clone was observed a single time. The chain is built from TRBV4-2 and TRBJ1-2; perhaps TRBD1 as D (6 bases). The germline V and J ends were trimmed by 0 bases and 3 bases, with 11 bases remaining between them. CDR1 is LGHNA and CDR2 is YNFKEQ in the germline V gene. This CDR3 has 15 amino acids. CDR3 sequence: CASSQERGGHYGYTF. CDR3 DNA sequence: TGTGCCAGCAGCCAAGAGCGGGGGGGCCACTATGGCTACACCTTC.

The chain links TRBV5-5 to TRBJ2-5, with 7 bases aligning to TRBD1. The V gene end was trimmed by 5 bases and the J gene end by 4 bases; junction bases not matched to a gene: 11. Germline loops: CDR1 SGHKS, CDR2 YYEKEE (reference sequence). The length of the CDR3 is 15 residues. CDR3 loop: CASRPPDRPPETQYF. CDR3 DNA sequence: TGTGCCAGCAGACCACCGGACAGGCCCCCAGAGACCCAGTACTTC.

The V and J genes are TRBV7-6 and TRBJ1-1; D is uncertain. Deletions cut 4 bases from V and 3 bases from J, with 12 bases between. CDR3 length equals 14 residues. Germline V CDR1 and CDR2: SGHVS, FNYEAQ. The CDR3 sequence is CASSSGGSYTEAFF. The CDR3 DNA reads TGTGCCAGCAGCTCAGGAGGGTCTTACACTGAAGCTTTCTTT.

The rearrangement uses TRBV7-2 and TRBJ1-2; D is undetermined. Trimming removed 5 bases at V and 14 bases at J, with 18 bases between. The CDR3 spans 12 residues. The V gene's germline CDR1 is SGHTA and CDR2 FQGNSA. In nucleotides, the CDR3 is TGTGCCAGCAGCCCCGGCAGGTCTACCCTGACCTTC. Translation: CASSPGRSTLTF. The full variable domain, rest sourced from reference TRBV7-2 and TRBJ1-2, is GAGVSQSPSNKVTEKGKDVELRCDPISGHTALYWYRQSLGQGLEFLIYFQGNSAPDKSGLPSDRFSAERTGGSVSTLTIQRTQQEDSAVYLCASSPGRSTLTFGSGTRLTVV.

V gene TRBV4-1 combines with J gene TRBJ2-1, with 10 bases identical to TRBD2. The V and J ends lost 0 bases and 5 bases, in that order; junction bases with no gene match: 7. The length of the CDR3 is 17 residues. Germline V gene lookup returns CDR1 MGHRA and CDR2 YSYEKL. In nucleotides, the CDR3 is TGCGCCAGCAGCCAAGATAAGCGGGGGGGCGGCCACAATGAGCAGTTCTTC. It is translated as CASSQDKRGGGHNEQFF.

This chain uses TRBV7-9 with TRBJ2-5; 8 bases map to TRBD2. The CDR3 runs to 15 residues. Unmatched junction bases numbered 9, after V lost 4 bases and J lost 5 bases. The V gene's germline CDR1 is SEHNR and CDR2 FQNEAQ (reference sequence). The DNA for the CDR3 is TGTGCCAGCAGCTCTACCGGGACTAGAAGTGAGACCCAGTACTTC. It codes for CASSSTGTRSETQYF.

The rearrangement joins TRBV21-1 to TRBJ1-3. TRBV21-1 is classified as a pseudogene. The CDR3 has 18 amino acids. DNA for the CDR3: TGTGCCAGCAGCAATCGTATAGGGAGGCCATGCTCTGGAAACACCATATATTTT. Its translation is CASSNRIGRPCSGNTIYF.

V and J are TRBV5-6 and TRBJ2-7; tentative D call: TRBD2 (6 bases). CDR3 length: 14 residues. Trimming took off 0 bases at V and 3 bases at J, with 10 bases between the two ends. Germline V lookup: CDR1 SGHDT, CDR2 YYEEEE. The CDR3 DNA reads TGTGCCAGCAGCTTGGGGGGGGAGGACTACGAGCAGTACTTC. Amino acids: CASSLGGEDYEQYF.

This CDR3 reads CATPGTGDQPQHF. CDR3 nucleotide sequence: TGTGCCACCCCCGGGACAGGGGATCAGCCCCAGCATTTT. The chain joins TRBV21-1 to TRBJ1-5; the tabulated D call, TRBD1, remains unverified against the DNA. TRBV21-1 constitutes a pseudogene. The CDR3 totals 13 residues.

This chain links TRBV19 with TRBJ1-2; 8 positions agree with TRBD1. The length of the CDR3 is 14 residues. Losses at the gene ends were 6 bases for V and 4 bases for J; bases not matched to a gene: 7. CDR1 and CDR2 from the germline V gene are LNHDA and SQIVND (reference sequence). The CDR3 DNA is TGTGCCAGTAGCTCTGGACAGGGCACCTATGGCTACACCTTC. This codes for CASSSGQGTYGYTF.